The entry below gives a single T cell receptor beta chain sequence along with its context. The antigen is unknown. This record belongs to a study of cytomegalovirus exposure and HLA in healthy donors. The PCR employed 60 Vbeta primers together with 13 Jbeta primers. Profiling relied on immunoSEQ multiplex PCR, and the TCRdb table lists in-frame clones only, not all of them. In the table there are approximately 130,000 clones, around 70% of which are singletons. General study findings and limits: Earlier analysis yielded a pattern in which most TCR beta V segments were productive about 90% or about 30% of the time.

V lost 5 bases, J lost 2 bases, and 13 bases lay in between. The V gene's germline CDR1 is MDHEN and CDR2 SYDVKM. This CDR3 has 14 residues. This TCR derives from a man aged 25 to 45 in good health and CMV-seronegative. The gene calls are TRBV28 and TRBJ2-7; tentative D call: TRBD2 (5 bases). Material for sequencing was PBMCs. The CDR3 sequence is CASSEGGVPYEQYF. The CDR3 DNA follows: TGTGCCAGCAGTGAAGGAGGAGTACCCTACGAGCAGTACTTC.